Shown below are 22 T cell receptor beta chains from a single sample sequenced in a study of shared clonotypes between healthy human individuals. Profiled with immunoSEQ multiplex PCR; TCRdb holds only in-frame clones, not every one. This table has a few hundred thousand clones, around 97% appearing once. Sequencing was carried out using naive CD4+ T cells sorted from blood. Subset meaning: CD45RA+ positively selected. These TCRs come from a woman in her thirties in good health.

The chain couples TRBV5-4 to TRBJ2-2, with a weak D call TRBD1 (5 bases). The CDR3 loop spans 18 amino acids. V was clipped by 0 bases and J by 1 base, with 16 bases between them. Germline CDR1 is SGHNT and CDR2 is YYREEE (reference sequence). CDR3 residues: CASSLGSGLYQNTGELFF. CDR3 nucleotides: TGTGCCAGCAGCTTGGGGTCAGGGCTTTATCAGAACACCGGGGAGCTGTTTTTT.

V usage is TRBV6-5 and J usage is TRBJ1-5; tentatively, D is TRBD1 (6 bases). The V gene lost 0 bases and the J gene lost 5 bases, with 11 bases spanning the gap. Germline CDR1 and CDR2: MNHEY and SVGAGI. The CDR3 contains 15 residues. CDR3 loop: CASSYSIRGDQPQHF. The CDR3 bases are TGTGCCAGCAGTTACTCGATCAGGGGCGATCAGCCCCAGCATTTT.

The CDR3 spells CATSRLNEKLFF. The DNA of the CDR3 is TGTGCCACCAGCAGGCTTAATGAAAAACTGTTTTTT. The chain uses TRBV15 and TRBJ1-4; D is undetermined. V was trimmed by 3 bases and J by 4 bases, leaving 3 bases between them. The CDR3 has 12 amino acids. The V gene's germline CDR1 is LNHNV and CDR2 YYDKDF (reference sequence). The whole variable domain, remainder taken from reference TRBV15 and TRBJ1-4, is DAMVIQNPRYQVTQFGKPVTLSCSQTLNHNVMYWYQQKSSQAPKLLFHYYDKDFNNEADTPDNFQSRRPNTSFCFLDIRSPGLGDTAMYLCATSRLNEKLFFGSGTQLSVL.

Comments on this clone: Other DNA sequences of this sample code for an identical CDR3. The chain couples TRBV9 to TRBJ2-5, with 7 nucleotides matching TRBD2. Per the germline V gene, CDR1 is SGDLS and CDR2 is YYNGEE. This CDR3 region has 14 residues. V lost 0 bases and J lost 5; bases outside the gene matches: 4. This CDR3 is CASSVAGGGETQYF. The CDR3 nucleotides read TGTGCCAGCAGCGTAGCGGGAGGTGGTGAGACCCAGTACTTC.

This CDR3 reads CASSPLMGQGLTGTEAFF. The CDR3 DNA sequence: TGTGCCAGCAGTCCCCTCATGGGGCAGGGATTGACGGGCACTGAAGCTTTCTTT. This chain joins TRBV28 and TRBJ1-1; D might be TRBD1 (5 bases). Germline CDR1 MDHEN, CDR2 SYDVKM. The CDR3 extends over 18 amino acids. The V end lost 5 bases, the J end lost 4 bases, and 26 bases lay between the germline ends. The full variable domain, rest sourced from reference TRBV28 and TRBJ1-1, is DVKVTQSSRYLVKRTGEKVFLECVQDMDHENMFWYRQDPGLGLRLIYFSYDVKMKEKGDIPEGYSVSREKKERFSLILESASTNQTSMYLCASSPLMGQGLTGTEAFFGQGTRLTVV.

This rearrangement joins TRBV27 to TRBJ2-1; D is unclear. Trimming left V 5 bases short and J 0 bases short, with 11 bases between. CDR3 size: 15 residues. Germline values: CDR1 MNHEY, CDR2 SMNVEV (reference sequence). The DNA for the CDR3 is TGTGCCAGCAGTGGCGTTAAGAACTCCTACAATGAGCAGTTCTTC. Protein sequence: CASSGVKNSYNEQFF.

The rearrangement uses TRBV1 and TRBJ2-2; the D call of TRBD1 is as the table states it, not checked on the DNA. TRBV1 is termed a pseudogene. The CDR3 is 18 amino acids. The CDR3 region has the DNA TGCACCAGCAGCCAAGATGTAGGGGGCCGGTTTCAGACCGGGGAGCTGTTTTTT. Translated: CTSSQDVGGRFQTGELFF.

This chain connects TRBV5-1 to TRBJ1-3; 7 bases align to TRBD1. Germline V gene data show CDR1 as SGHRS and CDR2 as YFSETQ. V trimming: 4 bases; J trimming: 3 bases; junction bases outside the gene matches: 4. The CDR3 extends over 14 amino acids. CDR3 loop: CASSLGTDGNTIYF. Here the CDR3 DNA reads TGCGCCAGCAGCCTCGGGACAGATGGAAACACCATATATTTT.

This chain's CDR3 is CASSEYFPLDRGRPEQYF. CDR3 DNA sequence: TGTGCCAGCAGTGAATACTTCCCCCTCGACAGGGGGCGACCCGAGCAGTACTTC. This rearrangement joins TRBV6-1 to TRBJ2-7, with TRBD1 matching 10 bases. J was trimmed by 6 bases and V by 2 bases; bases with no gene match: 16. This CDR3 comprises 18 residues. From germline, CDR1 is MNHNS and CDR2 SASEGT.

The chain combines TRBV23-1 with TRBJ2-5, with 7 positions matching TRBD1. TRBV23-1 is noted as an ORF with a role that remains uncertain. The CDR3 loop spans 13 amino acids. J was trimmed by 5 bases and V by 7 bases; bases with no gene match: 7. CDR3 region: CASNIQGNETQYF. In DNA, the CDR3 is TGCGCCAGCAATATACAGGGGAACGAGACCCAGTACTTC.

V usage is TRBV9 and J usage is TRBJ2-2; no clear D gene. V lost 4 bases and J lost 3, with 7 bases in between. CDR1 and CDR2 (germline): SGDLS, YYNGEE. The CDR3 spans 13 residues. CDR3 in DNA: TGTGCCAGCAGCCGGTTGGACACCGGGGAGCTGTTTTTT. Translation: CASSRLDTGELFF.

This rearrangement joins TRBV6-5 to TRBJ2-2; the match to TRBD1 covers 9 bases. Germline values: CDR1 MNHEY, CDR2 SVGAGI. The CDR3 is 14 residues long. V shed 6 bases, J shed 5 bases, and the junction held 4 bases outside the gene matches. In DNA form, the CDR3 reads TGTGCCAGCAGATGGGACAGGGTGACCGGGGAGCTGTTTTTT. This sequence encodes CASRWDRVTGELFF.

The V and J genes are TRBV4-1 and TRBJ2-4; no clear D gene. The CDR3 totals 16 residues. Trimming cost V 0 bases and J 6 bases, with 15 bases left between them. Germline V CDR1 and CDR2: MGHRA, YSYEKL. The CDR3 DNA is TGCGCCAGCAGCCAAGATCATACCCAATGGGGAAACATTCAGTACTTC. Amino acid sequence: CASSQDHTQWGNIQYF.

The genes are TRBV7-2 and TRBJ2-7; TRBD1 aligns across 12 bases. With 11 bases clipped from V and 5 bases from J, the junction kept 7 bases outside the gene matches. CDR3 length equals 13 residues. Germline V gives CDR1 SGHTA, CDR2 FQGNSA. The CDR3 region is CAGGTGGSDEQYF. The CDR3 DNA follows: TGTGCCGGGGGGACAGGGGGCTCTGACGAGCAGTACTTC.

V is TRBV27 and J is TRBJ2-2; TRBD1 agrees at 9 bases. V lost 10 bases and J lost 6; bases outside the gene matches: 9. This CDR3 contains 14 residues. Germline V lookup: CDR1 MNHEY, CDR2 SMNVEV (reference sequence). CDR3 region: CATGDRGLAGELFF. Written as DNA, the CDR3 is TGTGCCACTGGCGACAGGGGGTTGGCCGGGGAGCTGTTTTTT.

The chain couples TRBV29-1 to TRBJ2-7; 10 positions match TRBD1. V lost 7 bases to trimming and J lost 1 base; unmatched junction nucleotides: 7. This CDR3 is 14 amino acids long. Germline V gene sequence: CDR1 SQVTM, CDR2 ANQGSEA. This CDR3 is CSGSGTGDSYEQYF. As DNA, the CDR3 is TGCAGCGGTTCCGGGACAGGGGATTCCTACGAGCAGTACTTC.

The table lists this clone with a count of one. The V and J genes are TRBV10-2 and TRBJ2-7; D remains ambiguous. Between the trimmed V and J ends, which lost 5 bases and 4 bases, there was a span of 18 bases. Germline loops: CDR1 WSHSY, CDR2 SAAADI. The CDR3 consists of 15 residues. Here the CDR3 reads CASSSEQDSAYEQYF. The CDR3, as DNA: TGCGCCAGCAGTAGCGAACAAGACTCGGCTTACGAGCAGTACTTC.

The V and J genes are TRBV6-5 and TRBJ1-1; 8 nucleotides align to TRBD1. Trimming cost V 2 bases and J 5 bases; bases outside gene matches: 4. In germline, CDR1 is MNHEY, CDR2 SVGAGI. The CDR3 consists of 14 residues. DNA for the CDR3: TGTGCCAGCAGTTACAGGACAGGGTGGACTGAAGCTTTCTTT. Encoded protein: CASSYRTGWTEAFF.

V is TRBV2 and J is TRBJ1-2, with unresolved D. Deletions cut 2 bases from V and 0 bases from J, with 7 bases between. Germline lookup yields CDR1 SNHLY and CDR2 FYNNEI. The CDR3 runs 14 residues. In nucleotides, the CDR3 is TGTGCCAGCAGTGAAACAGCTTCTAACTATGGCTACACCTTC. Residues: CASSETASNYGYTF. The whole variable domain, filled in from reference TRBV2 and TRBJ1-2, reads EPEVTQTPSHQVTQMGQEVILRCVPISNHLYFYWYRQILGQKVEFLVSFYNNEISEKSEIFDDQFSVERPDGSNFTLKIRSTKLEDSAMYFCASSETASNYGYTFGSGTRLTVV.

The rearrangement uses TRBV27 and TRBJ2-2, with D perhaps matching TRBD1 (6 bases). Germline V gene lookup returns CDR1 MNHEY and CDR2 SMNVEV (reference sequence). Trimming shortened V by 0 bases and J by 8 bases, and 10 bases separated the two germline ends. The CDR3 spans 14 residues. The CDR3 here is CASSLSRGMGELFF. The DNA for the CDR3 is TGTGCCAGCAGTTTATCGAGGGGGATGGGGGAGCTGTTTTTT.

The chain links TRBV5-1 to TRBJ2-1; 11 nucleotides line up with TRBD2. Trimming at V came to 4 bases and at J to 5 bases, leaving 5 bases not matched to a gene. This CDR3 contains 15 residues. The germline V gene has CDR1 SGHRS and CDR2 YFSETQ. Here the CDR3 DNA reads TGCGCCAGCAGCCCGCTAGCGGGAGGCCACAATGAGCAGTTCTTC. It yields the protein CASSPLAGGHNEQFF. Based on the CDR3 plus reference TRBV5-1 and TRBJ2-1, the full variable domain is KAGVTQTPRYLIKTRGQQVTLSCSPISGHRSVSWYQQTPGQGLQFLFEYFSETQRNKGNFPGRFSGRQFSNSRSEMNVSTLELGDSALYLCASSPLAGGHNEQFFGPGTRLTVL.

As DNA, the CDR3 is TGTGCCAGCAGCAATGAGGTCTACGAGCAGTACTTC. This sequence encodes CASSNEVYEQYF. The chain combines TRBV11-2 with TRBJ2-7; D call uncertain. Germline values: CDR1 SGHAT, CDR2 FQNNGV. Trimming pared 5 bases from V and 3 bases from J, leaving 8 bases between. There are 12 residues in the CDR3.